The 29 T cell receptor beta chains in this list originate from one sample, sequenced in a study of regulatory T cells in long-lasting Graves disease. iRepertoire HTBI primers and Arm-PCR of CDR3 regions built TCR beta libraries. Using its own MiXCR run on the multiplex PCR reads, TCRdb lists one record per CDR3 protein. In the table there are roughly 610,000 distinct CDR3 sequences, 15% to 20% of which are singletons. As to time point: newly diagnosed GD, antithyroid drugs for less than 3 months. After RNA was extracted from PBMCs, the TCR library was made from it. The same sample was also studied in work on T cells in Graves' hyperthyroidism and ophthalmopathy.

The specimen comprised peripheral blood mononuclear cells (PBMCs), sampled at new diagnosis, from a patient treated with antithyroid drugs. These receptors were taken from a man aged 18 to 29 with Graves disease.

This clonotype was picked up many times. V gene TRBV18 combines with J gene TRBJ2-1; a possible D gene is TRBD2 (5 bases). The germline gives CDR1 KGHSH, CDR2 LQKENI. With 6 bases removed from V and 7 bases from J, the gap between germline ends came to 13 bases. CDR3 length: 13 residues. CDR3 bases: TGTGCCAGCTCCCCCGGACTCCGGAATGAGCAGTTCTTC. Translated, it gives CASSPGLRNEQFF.

This clonotype was detected a few times. This rearrangement joins TRBV7-9 to TRBJ2-1; 7 bases align to TRBD2. The CDR3 sequence is 16 residues long. J gave up 2 bases and V 5 bases, and 9 bases lay outside the gene matches. CDR1 is SEHNR, CDR2 FQNEAQ, per germline (reference sequence). CDR3 in amino acids: CASSPTRLAAYNEQFF. As DNA, the CDR3 is TGTGCCAGCAGCCCTACCAGACTAGCAGCCTACAATGAGCAGTTCTTC.

A remark on this clonotype: A read error may produce the germline difference seen at one junction end. The chain recombines TRBV9 with TRBJ2-3; 7 positions agree with TRBD2. The CDR3 consists of 16 residues. From germline, CDR1 is SGDLS and CDR2 YYNGEE. DNA of the CDR3: TGTGCCAGCAGCGTAGCCCCTAGCGGAGACACAGATACGCGGTATTTT. It translates to CASSVAPSGDTDTRYF.

This clonotype was observed many times. The genes are TRBV2 and TRBJ1-1; D call uncertain. The CDR3 sequence is 15 residues long. Trimming cost V 4 bases and J 5 bases, with 17 bases left between them. The germline V gene has CDR1 SNHLY and CDR2 FYNNEI. CDR3 residues: CASSVWWQSRTEAFF. DNA of the CDR3: TGTGCCAGCAGTGTTTGGTGGCAGTCGAGAACTGAAGCTTTCTTT.

Comments on this clonotype: A much larger clone sits a single nucleotide away, making a read error possible. This chain links TRBV27 with TRBJ1-1, with TRBD1 matching 10 bases. The CDR3 runs to 14 residues. From germline, CDR1 is MNHEY and CDR2 SMNVEV (reference sequence). The CDR3: CASSPGQGTGEASF. DNA for the CDR3: TGTGCCAGCAGTCCGGGACAGGGGACGGGTGAAGCTTCCTTT.

This clonotype showed up many times. The chain joins TRBV12-3 or TRBV12-4 to TRBJ2-1, with D uncertain. The CDR3 has 13 residues. Trimming removed 1 base from V and 7 bases from J, with 8 bases in between. CDR3 sequence (DNA): TGTGCCAGCAGTTTAGAACGGCAGAATGAGCAGTTCTTC. Translating it yields CASSLERQNEQFF.

This clonotype was counted between two and nine times. Written as DNA, the CDR3 is TGTGCCAGCAGCACCGGACAGCCTCCCCCTTACGAGCAGTACTTC. Its translation: CASSTGQPPPYEQYF. The chain recombines TRBV6-2 or TRBV6-3 with TRBJ2-7, with D perhaps matching TRBD1 (6 bases). Trimming removed 6 bases from V and 4 bases from J, with 19 bases in between. This CDR3 is built from 15 residues. The V gene's germline CDR1 is MNHEY and CDR2 SVGEGT.

The V and J genes are TRBV20-1 and TRBJ2-5; 11 positions agree with TRBD2. This CDR3 is built from 15 residues. Germline trimming cut 3 bases from V and 7 bases from J; bases unmatched to any gene: 10. Germline V CDR1 and CDR2: DFQATT, SNEGSKA (reference sequence). CDR3 sequence: CSARSIAGGGVTQYF. CDR3 nucleotide sequence: TGCAGTGCTAGGTCTATAGCGGGAGGGGGAGTGACCCAGTACTTC.

This clonotype appeared a few times. The rearrangement joins TRBV9 to TRBJ2-1; TRBD2 might be the D (6 bases). CDR1 and CDR2 (germline): SGDLS, YYNGEE. Trimming cost V 0 bases and J 2 bases, with 12 bases left between them. The length of the CDR3 is 16 residues. CDR3 DNA: TGTGCCAGCAGCGTAGATGGGCGGGGAGCCTACAATGAGCAGTTCTTC. As protein: CASSVDGRGAYNEQFF. The full variable domain, rest sourced from reference TRBV9 and TRBJ2-1, is DSGVTQTPKHLITATGQRVTLRCSPRSGDLSVYWYQQSLDQGLQFLIQYYNGEERAKGNILERFSAQQFPDLHSELNLSSLELGDSALYFCASSVDGRGAYNEQFFGPGTRLTVL.

This sequence joins TRBV27 and TRBJ2-5, with D maybe TRBD2 (6 bases). The ends were cut back, 6 bases at V and 2 bases at J, with 16 bases in the middle. CDR1 MNHEY and CDR2 SMNVEV come from the germline V gene (reference sequence). There are 15 residues in the CDR3. CDR3 residues: CASSPWTIRQETQYF. CDR3 DNA: TGTGCCAGCAGCCCTTGGACTATAAGACAAGAGACCCAGTACTTC.

This clonotype was seen ten or more times. The chain is built from TRBV2 and TRBJ1-5; TRBD1 might be the D (6 bases). Looked up from germline, CDR1 is SNHLY and CDR2 is FYNNEI. The CDR3 length is 13 residues. With 10 bases removed from V and 6 bases from J, the gap between germline ends came to 16 bases. This CDR3 is CATSRGGGQPQHF. DNA for the CDR3: TGTGCCACCAGCCGGGGGGGCGGTCAGCCCCAGCATTTT.

This clonotype was counted many times. The rearrangement joins TRBV5-1 to TRBJ1-1; D unresolved. Germline lookup yields CDR1 SGHRS and CDR2 YFSETQ. CDR3 length: 16 amino acids. V lost 2 bases to trimming and J lost 0 bases, with 14 bases between them. CDR3 bases: TGCGCCAGCAGCTTTTACAGTCCACCGATGAACACTGAAGCTTTCTTT. This sequence encodes CASSFYSPPMNTEAFF. The whole variable domain, remainder taken from reference TRBV5-1 and TRBJ1-1, is KAGVTQTPRYLIKTRGQQVTLSCSPISGHRSVSWYQQTPGQGLQFLFEYFSETQRNKGNFPGRFSGRQFSNSRSEMNVSTLELGDSALYLCASSFYSPPMNTEAFFGQGTRLTVV.

This clonotype was recorded at least ten times. The chain links TRBV30 to TRBJ2-7, with D perhaps TRBD2 (6 bases). Between the trimmed V and J ends, which lost 3 bases and 3 bases, there was a span of 15 bases. Germline V CDR1 and CDR2: GTSNPN, SVGIG (reference sequence). CDR3 size: 14 residues. Here the CDR3 DNA reads TGTGCCTGGAGCTTTCGGGACTCCTACTACGAGCAGTACTTC. Translation: CAWSFRDSYYEQYF.

The chain combines TRBV3-1 with TRBJ1-4; D gene ambiguous. Germline V lookup: CDR1 LGHDT, CDR2 YNNKEL (reference sequence). Trimming removed 0 bases from V and 4 bases from J, with 18 bases in between. The CDR3 is 18 residues long. This CDR3 is CASSQEFGPREVNEKLFF. DNA of the CDR3: TGTGCCAGCAGCCAAGAATTCGGGCCTCGGGAGGTTAATGAAAAACTGTTTTTT.

Only a few counts were recorded for this clonotype. The V and J genes are TRBV25-1 and TRBJ2-1, with TRBD2 identical over 7 bases. There are 17 residues in the CDR3. J gave up 6 bases and V 2 bases, and 13 bases lay outside the gene matches. Germline-derived CDR1 and CDR2 are MGHDK and SYGVNS. CDR3 residues: CASSEPKYSGGSNEQFF. DNA of the CDR3: TGTGCCAGCAGTGAACCCAAGTATTCGGGAGGTAGCAATGAGCAGTTCTTC.

Points on this clonotype: A single base is all that separates this from a far larger clone, so a read error is likely. The rearrangement joins TRBV10-3 to TRBJ1-5; D may be TRBD1 (5 bases). V shed 3 bases and J shed 3 bases, with 12 bases lying between them. Germline V lookup: CDR1 ENHRY, CDR2 SYGVKD. The CDR3 sequence is 15 residues long. The CDR3, as DNA: TGTGCCATCAGTGAAAGTCGGGGGGTCAATCAGCCCCAGCATTTT. Translating it yields CAISESRGVNQPQHF.

This clonotype has ten or more counts. This chain uses TRBV20-1 with TRBJ2-1; TRBD2 aligns across 11 bases. The assigned J gene may be wrong: the sequence end matches TRBJ2-5 better. CDR1 is DFQATT, CDR2 SNEGSKA, per germline (reference sequence). This CDR3 region has 15 residues. CDR3 protein: CSLRGLADSQETQYF. The CDR3 region has the DNA TGCAGCCTAAGGGGACTAGCGGATTCCCAAGAGACCCAGTACTTC.

This clonotype has a handful of counts. The CDR3: CASRSHGGGGPYEQYF. As DNA, the CDR3 is TGCGCCAGCAGGAGCCACGGGGGAGGGGGACCCTACGAGCAGTACTTC. The rearrangement joins TRBV4-1 to TRBJ2-7, with a possible D match to TRBD2 (7 bases). Germline V lookup: CDR1 MGHRA, CDR2 YSYEKL. The CDR3 is 16 amino acids. V was cut by 6 bases and J by 2 bases, with 20 bases left in between.

The CDR3 here is CASSLDWGSGREETQYF. CDR3 DNA sequence: TGTGCCAGCAGCTTGGATTGGGGTTCTGGGAGAGAAGAGACCCAGTACTTC. The chain employs TRBV5-5 and TRBJ2-5; D might be TRBD2 (5 bases). There are 17 residues in the CDR3. Trimming stripped 0 bases from V and 3 bases from J, with 18 bases between. Per the germline V gene, CDR1 is SGHKS and CDR2 is YYEKEE (reference sequence).

This clonotype occurred many times. This rearrangement joins TRBV29-1 to TRBJ2-1; no firm D call. Germline V gene lookup returns CDR1 SQVTM and CDR2 ANQGSEA. The CDR3 is 16 amino acids. Trimming took 0 bases from V and 0 from J, leaving 12 bases between them. CDR3 amino acids: CSVEDMMASSYNEQFF. The DNA of the CDR3 is TGCAGCGTTGAAGATATGATGGCGAGCTCCTACAATGAGCAGTTCTTC.

This clonotype was detected only a few times. The J gene is TRBJ2-5, the V gene TRBV20-1, with unresolved D. CDR3 length: 14 residues. Trimming took 0 bases from V and 1 from J, leaving 9 bases between them. Per the germline V gene, CDR1 is DFQATT and CDR2 is SNEGSKA (reference sequence). CDR3 sequence (DNA): TGCAGTGCTAGAGATAAACCTACCCAAGAGACCCAGTACTTC. Encoded protein: CSARDKPTQETQYF.

The sample holds a few counts of this clonotype. The V gene is TRBV28, the J gene TRBJ2-5; 11 nucleotides match TRBD2. The CDR3 extends over 14 amino acids. Trimming took 5 bases from V and 3 from J; bases not matched to a gene: 2. Germline values: CDR1 MDHEN, CDR2 SYDVKM. The CDR3 nucleotides are TGTGCCAGCAGTCCGACTAGCGGGGAAGAGACCCAGTACTTC. It translates to CASSPTSGEETQYF.

The chain combines TRBV4-1 with TRBJ1-1; tentative D call: TRBD1 (5 bases). V was shortened by 5 bases and J by 9 bases, with 19 bases between the two germline ends. CDR3 length: 14 residues. Germline V gives CDR1 MGHRA, CDR2 YSYEKL. The CDR3 bases are TGCGCCAGCAGCGCATCAGAGACGGGACCAAAAGCTTTCTTT. This gives the protein CASSASETGPKAFF.

In its sample, this clonotype was seen a few times. This chain uses TRBV7-9 with TRBJ2-4; no clear D. V lost 2 bases and J 4 bases, leaving 6 bases between the germline ends. CDR3 length: 13 amino acids. Per the germline V gene, CDR1 is SEHNR and CDR2 is FQNEAQ (reference sequence). The CDR3 DNA follows: TGTGCCAGCAGCTTAAAACCAAAAAACATTCAGTACTTC. This sequence encodes CASSLKPKNIQYF. Using reference TRBV7-9 and TRBJ2-4 for the parts outside the CDR3, the full variable domain is DTGVSQNPRHKITKRGQNVTFRCDPISEHNRLYWYRQTLGQGPEFLTYFQNEAQLEKSRLLSDRFSAERPKGSFSTLEIQRTEQGDSAMYLCASSLKPKNIQYFGAGTRLSVL.

Ten or more counts support this clonotype. The J gene is TRBJ2-5, the V gene TRBV28, with 8 bases matching TRBD1. Germline CDR1 is MDHEN and CDR2 is SYDVKM. Trimming cost V 5 bases and J 0 bases; bases outside gene matches: 5. The CDR3 length is 15 residues. The CDR3 spells CASSVGQGNQETQYF. In DNA, the CDR3 is TGTGCCAGCAGTGTCGGACAGGGCAACCAAGAGACCCAGTACTTC.

This clonotype was seen at least ten times. The V and J genes are TRBV5-1 and TRBJ2-3; no definite D call. CDR3 length: 13 residues. V dropped 4 bases and J dropped 5 bases, with 11 bases sitting between them. Germline values: CDR1 SGHRS, CDR2 YFSETQ. The CDR3 spells CASSTIPGDTQYF. As DNA, the CDR3 is TGCGCCAGCAGCACCATACCTGGAGATACGCAGTATTTT.

This clonotype came up many times. The chain is built from TRBV5-1 and TRBJ2-1; the D is unclear. Trimming cost V 1 base and J 3 bases, with 8 bases left between them. CDR3 size: 14 residues. Germline V CDR1 and CDR2: SGHRS, YFSETQ. The CDR3 DNA sequence: TGCGCCAGCAGCTTGTCGGCGGACTACAATGAGCAGTTCTTC. Amino acids: CASSLSADYNEQFF.

This clonotype has only a few counts. This rearrangement joins TRBV7-9 to TRBJ2-3; D possibly corresponds to TRBD2 (6 bases). CDR1 is SEHNR, CDR2 FQNEAQ, per germline (reference sequence). V was cut by 5 bases and J by 4 bases, with 16 bases left in between. The CDR3 is 15 residues long. For the CDR3, the DNA is TGTGCCAGCAGCCCAAGGACCGGGACTTCAGATACGCAGTATTTT. Translating it yields CASSPRTGTSDTQYF.

In the case of this clonotype: This may come from a read error, since a much larger clone is one base off. The chain is built from TRBV11-3 and TRBJ2-3; D may be TRBD1 (5 bases). The J call may be incorrect, as the DNA end agrees better with TRBJ1-5. The CDR3 totals 17 residues. The germline V gene encodes CDR1 SGHNT and CDR2 YENEEA. The DNA for the CDR3 is TGTGCCAGCAGCTTAGATCGGGTAGGGACGAGCACAGATACGCAGCATTTT. The encoded protein is CASSLDRVGTSTDTQHF.